A single sample is the source of the 27 T cell receptor beta chains below, sequenced in a study of monozygotic twins with inflammatory bowel disease. TCRdb re-called the 5' RACE reads, yielding one record per CDR3 amino acid sequence without DNA. The sample includes hundreds of thousands of distinct CDR3 sequences. Sequencing used blood. These receptors were obtained from a human donor with ulcerative colitis or Crohn's disease, or a healthy co-twin of an affected twin (not recorded which).

The V and J genes are TRBV6-6 and TRBJ2-3; TCRdb's D call of TRBD1 is untestable without DNA. The CDR3 sequence is 14 residues long. Germline V gene sequence: CDR1 MNHNY, CDR2 SVGAGI (reference sequence). CDR3 in amino acids: CASTPGRGRDTQYF.

CDR3 in amino acids: CASSDRGTQYF. V gene TRBV6-5 combines with J gene TRBJ2-5; TCRdb lists TRBD1, though no DNA is available to test this call. The CDR3 has 11 residues. Germline V gene data show CDR1 as MNHEY and CDR2 as SVGAGI.

This chain joins TRBV20-1 and TRBJ1-1. The germline V gene encodes CDR1 DFQATT and CDR2 SNEGSKA (reference sequence). There are 14 residues in the CDR3. CDR3 sequence reads: CSARSSRLNTEAFF.

The chain recombines TRBV24-1 with TRBJ2-1; TCRdb names TRBD2, which stays unverified in the absence of DNA. The germline CDR1 and CDR2 sequences are KGHDR and SFDVKD. This CDR3 is 18 amino acids long. This CDR3 reads CATSDGVAGGSSYNEQFF.

The rearrangement joins TRBV29-1 to TRBJ2-7; checking the TCRdb D call of TRBD1 is not possible without DNA. The CDR3 extends over 14 amino acids. Germline V gene sequence: CDR1 SQVTM, CDR2 ANQGSEA. The CDR3: CSVQEPVGAYEQYF.

The gene calls are TRBV11-2 and TRBJ2-7; TCRdb proposes TRBD2, but this gene call is untestable without DNA. CDR3 size: 19 residues. Germline CDR1 is SGHAT and CDR2 is FQNNGV. The chain's CDR3 is CASSRPAGGSVGTTYEQYF.

V is TRBV10-2 and J is TRBJ2-7; the D call from TCRdb, TRBD1, cannot be confirmed without DNA. Per the germline V gene, CDR1 is WSHSY and CDR2 is SAAADI. The length of the CDR3 is 14 residues. The CDR3 reads CASRGPDREHEQYF.

The chain is built from TRBV14 and TRBJ1-1. Germline CDR1 and CDR2: SGHDN and FVKESK. The CDR3 runs 12 residues. CDR3 in amino acids: CASSQDRLVAFF. Full variable domain (missing parts from reference TRBV14 and TRBJ1-1): EAGVTQFPSHSVIEKGQTVTLRCDPISGHDNLYWYRRVMGKEIKFLLHFVKESKQDESGMPNNRFLAERTGGTYSTLKVQPAELEDSGVYFCASSQDRLVAFFGQGTRLTVV.

The chain couples TRBV3-1 to TRBJ2-2; TCRdb returns TRBD2, unconfirmable since there is no DNA. Germline V lookup: CDR1 LGHDT, CDR2 YNNKEL (reference sequence). This CDR3 contains 15 residues. The CDR3 loop reads CASSRGLAGAGELFF.

J is TRBJ2-2 and V is TRBV2; TCRdb outputs TRBD1, but without DNA this stays unchecked. The CDR3 is 14 amino acids. Germline V gene lookup returns CDR1 SNHLY and CDR2 FYNNEI. Here the CDR3 reads CASSRTGTTGELFF.

The rearrangement links TRBV4-2 to TRBJ1-1. CDR1 is LGHNA, CDR2 YNFKEQ, per germline. This CDR3 has 19 residues. The CDR3 protein is CASSVRLGPGRLPNTEAFF.

The chain links TRBV5-6 to TRBJ2-7. The CDR3 has 15 amino acids. Per germline, CDR1 SGHDT and CDR2 YYEEEE. CDR3 amino acids: CASSLDKRYLGEQYF.

The gene calls are TRBV5-1 and TRBJ1-1. The CDR3 sequence is 14 residues long. In germline, CDR1 is SGHRS, CDR2 YFSETQ. Here the CDR3 reads CASSLVSVRTEAFF. The variable domain in full, with the rest retrieved from reference TRBV5-1 and TRBJ1-1, is KAGVTQTPRYLIKTRGQQVTLSCSPISGHRSVSWYQQTPGQGLQFLFEYFSETQRNKGNFPGRFSGRQFSNSRSEMNVSTLELGDSALYLCASSLVSVRTEAFFGQGTRLTVV.

The rearrangement joins TRBV25-1 to TRBJ2-1. The CDR3 contains 13 residues. Germline CDR1 reads MGHDK; CDR2 reads SYGVNS. The CDR3 spells CASLGARLNEQFF.

The rearrangement links TRBV7-2 to TRBJ2-7. CDR3 size: 14 residues. The germline CDR1 and CDR2 sequences are SGHTA and FQGNSA. The CDR3 is CASSLEHGPYEQYF.

The chain joins TRBV7-9 to TRBJ1-5; TCRdb reports TRBD1, a call that lacks DNA to check it against. The CDR3 sequence is 15 residues long. Germline V gene sequence: CDR1 SEHNR, CDR2 FQNEAQ (reference sequence). CDR3 region: CASSLGLGANQPQHF.

This rearrangement joins TRBV19 to TRBJ2-7; TCRdb gives TRBD1 as the D gene, but with no DNA this cannot be confirmed. The germline CDR1 and CDR2 sequences are LNHDA and SQIVND (reference sequence). This CDR3 has 14 residues. CDR3: CASSPRRSGGEQYF.

V is TRBV12-5 and J is TRBJ1-1. Germline V gene sequence: CDR1 LGHNT, CDR2 FRNRAP. The CDR3 contains 15 residues. This chain's CDR3 is CASGFGSFGFTEAFF.

The chain is built from TRBV5-5 and TRBJ1-1; without DNA, the TCRdb call of TRBD1 cannot be checked. Germline-derived CDR1 and CDR2 are SGHKS and YYEKEE (reference sequence). The CDR3 contains 13 residues. CDR3 loop: CASSPAPNTEAFF.

This sequence joins TRBV12-3 or TRBV12-4 and TRBJ2-3; TCRdb outputs TRBD1, but without DNA this stays unchecked. The CDR3 is made up of 15 amino acids. The CDR3 reads CASSFGQGYTDTQYF.

This sequence joins TRBV4-1 and TRBJ2-1; TCRdb returns TRBD1, unconfirmable since there is no DNA. Germline V lookup: CDR1 MGHRA, CDR2 YSYEKL. This CDR3 region has 17 residues. CDR3 residues: CASSQVILGGAYNEHFF.

The chain is built from TRBV9 and TRBJ1-3; TCRdb selects TRBD1, and the lack of DNA leaves this call unchecked. The CDR3 covers 13 residues. From germline, CDR1 is SGDLS and CDR2 YYNGEE. The CDR3 region is CASSAPGLNTIYF.

The chain is built from TRBV15 and TRBJ2-7; the D gene TCRdb calls, TRBD1, cannot be checked with no DNA. CDR3 length equals 15 residues. Germline CDR1 is LNHNV and CDR2 is YYDKDF (reference sequence). The CDR3 here is CATSRDLGQIYEQYF.

The V gene is TRBV29-1, the J gene TRBJ2-7; TCRdb designates TRBD2, a call that cannot be tested without DNA. Germline V lookup: CDR1 SQVTM, CDR2 ANQGSEA. The CDR3 length is 15 residues. This CDR3 is CSVRYTAGVRYEQYF.

This sequence joins TRBV6-1 and TRBJ2-2; the TRBD1 assignment by TCRdb is unverifiable without DNA. This CDR3 comprises 13 residues. Germline V gene lookup returns CDR1 MNHNS and CDR2 SASEGT. CDR3 in amino acids: CASFGGNTGELFF.

This rearrangement joins TRBV27 to TRBJ2-7; checking the TCRdb D call of TRBD1 is not possible without DNA. CDR3 length: 14 amino acids. CDR1 and CDR2 (germline): MNHEY, SMNVEV (reference sequence). This chain's CDR3 is CASSPFQPGYEQYF.

This sequence joins TRBV12-3 or TRBV12-4 and TRBJ1-2. The CDR3 is 11 amino acids. The CDR3 here is CASSSYGGYTF.